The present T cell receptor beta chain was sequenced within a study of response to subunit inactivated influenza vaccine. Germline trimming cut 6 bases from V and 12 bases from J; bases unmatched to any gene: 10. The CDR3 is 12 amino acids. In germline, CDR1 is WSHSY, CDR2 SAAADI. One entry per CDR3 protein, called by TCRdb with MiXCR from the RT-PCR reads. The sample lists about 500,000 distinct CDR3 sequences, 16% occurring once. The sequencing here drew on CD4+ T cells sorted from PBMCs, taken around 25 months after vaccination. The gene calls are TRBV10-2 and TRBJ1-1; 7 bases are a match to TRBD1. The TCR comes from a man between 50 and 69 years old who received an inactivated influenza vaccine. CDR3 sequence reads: CASRHIQGISFF. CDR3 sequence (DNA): TGCGCCAGCAGACACATACAGGGGATATCTTTCTTT.